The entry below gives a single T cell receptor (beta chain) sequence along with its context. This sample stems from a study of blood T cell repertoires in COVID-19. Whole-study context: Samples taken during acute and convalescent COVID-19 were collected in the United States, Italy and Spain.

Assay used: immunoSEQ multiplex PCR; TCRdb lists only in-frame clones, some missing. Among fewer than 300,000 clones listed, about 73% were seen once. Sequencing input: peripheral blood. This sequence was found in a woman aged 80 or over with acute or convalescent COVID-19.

This chain's CDR3 is CASSLGADRGNTEAFF. In DNA, the CDR3 is TGTGCCAGCAGCTTAGGAGCGGACAGGGGGAACACTGAAGCTTTCTTT. The chain joins TRBV11-2 to TRBJ1-1, with 9 bases matching TRBD1. Germline trimming cut 1 base from V and 1 base from J; bases unmatched to any gene: 4. The CDR3 extends over 16 amino acids. The V gene's germline CDR1 is SGHAT and CDR2 FQNNGV.